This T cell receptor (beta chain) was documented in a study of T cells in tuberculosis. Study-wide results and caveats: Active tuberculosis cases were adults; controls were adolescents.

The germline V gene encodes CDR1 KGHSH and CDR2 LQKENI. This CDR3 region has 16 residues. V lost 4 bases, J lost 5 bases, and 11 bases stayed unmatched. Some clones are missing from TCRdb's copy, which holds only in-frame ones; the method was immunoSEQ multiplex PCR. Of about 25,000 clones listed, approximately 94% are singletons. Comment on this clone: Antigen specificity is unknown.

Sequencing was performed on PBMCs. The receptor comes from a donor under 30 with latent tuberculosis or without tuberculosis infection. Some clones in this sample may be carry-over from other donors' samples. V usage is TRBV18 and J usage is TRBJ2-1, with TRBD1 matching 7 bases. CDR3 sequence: CASSQRGGLRNNEQFF. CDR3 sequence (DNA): TGTGCCAGCTCACAGCGAGGGGGCCTTAGGAACAATGAGCAGTTCTTC.